This TCR beta chain emerged from a study of T cell responses to AZD1222 COVID-19 vaccine. The CDR3 runs 17 residues. Germline loops: CDR1 SEHNR, CDR2 FQNEAQ (reference sequence). V shed 4 bases, J shed 1 base, and the junction held 5 bases outside the gene matches. This clone came up once. Its antigen is not known. Study-level results: Donors, mostly white British, included more females; clonal diversity was possibly underestimated.

The study pooled second doses at about 4 or about 12 weeks. Assay: immunoSEQ multiplex PCR; the TCRdb copy retains only in-frame clones and omits some. Of under 95,000 clones listed, 70% to 90% are singletons. This chain joins TRBV7-9 and TRBJ2-1; 12 bases match TRBD2. This clonotype was obtained from an adult who received the AZD1222 COVID-19 vaccine. The material sequenced was peripheral blood, taken 28 days after the second AZD1222 dose. CDR3: CASSYSTSGGSYNEQFF. The CDR3 DNA is TGTGCCAGCAGCTATAGTACTAGCGGGGGGTCCTACAATGAGCAGTTCTTC.